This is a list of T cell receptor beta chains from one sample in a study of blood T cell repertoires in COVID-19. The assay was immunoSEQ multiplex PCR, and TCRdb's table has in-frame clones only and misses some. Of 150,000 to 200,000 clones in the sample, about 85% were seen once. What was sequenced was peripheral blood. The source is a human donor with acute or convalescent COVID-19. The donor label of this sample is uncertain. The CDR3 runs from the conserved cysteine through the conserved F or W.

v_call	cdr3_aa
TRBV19	CASSREGGTYEQYF
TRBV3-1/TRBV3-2	CASSPHRSTEAFF
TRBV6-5	CASRPSGSPLHF
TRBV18	CASSPQPTGQVNQPQHF
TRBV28	CASSLGLAGYNEQFF
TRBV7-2	CASSLDRASYGYTF
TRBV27	CASSFEVSQPQHF
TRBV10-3	CAISEMGQKNTEAFF
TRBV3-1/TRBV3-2	CASSQEREAERSSNQPQHF
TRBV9	CASSPWTNGVPTNEKLFF
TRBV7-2	CASSLPLGGGRTDTQYF
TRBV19	CASSPGARGPNQPQHF
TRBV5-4	CASSSSVVWRDRSYYEQYF
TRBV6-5	CANFPPRTGSYGYTF
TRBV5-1	CASSSRGVSYEQYF
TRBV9	CASSVASGVLFF
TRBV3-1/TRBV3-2	CASSLAGGTDTQYF
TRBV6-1	CASSEGGGTPGSQPQHF
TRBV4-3	CASSRTLLGTDTQYF
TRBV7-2	CASSVGLAGATPRTDTQYF
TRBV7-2	CASSLGPGLKFYGYTF
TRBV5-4	CASSLGKGVETQYF